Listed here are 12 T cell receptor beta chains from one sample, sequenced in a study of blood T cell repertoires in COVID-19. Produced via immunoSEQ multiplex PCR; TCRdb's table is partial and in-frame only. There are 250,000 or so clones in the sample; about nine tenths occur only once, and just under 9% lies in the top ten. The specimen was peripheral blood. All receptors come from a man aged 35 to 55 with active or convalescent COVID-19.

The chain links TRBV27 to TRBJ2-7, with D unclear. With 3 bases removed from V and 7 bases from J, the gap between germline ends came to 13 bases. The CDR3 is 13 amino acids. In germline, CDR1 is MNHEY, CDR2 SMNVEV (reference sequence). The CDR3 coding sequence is TGTGCCAGCAGTTTGGCGGCCGCTGGAGAGCAGTACTTC. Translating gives CASSLAAAGEQYF.

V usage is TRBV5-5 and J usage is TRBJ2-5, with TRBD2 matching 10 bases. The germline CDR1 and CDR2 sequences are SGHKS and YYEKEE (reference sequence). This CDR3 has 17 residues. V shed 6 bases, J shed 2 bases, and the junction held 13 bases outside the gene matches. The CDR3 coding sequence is TGTGCCAGCACGAACATGGCTAGCGGGGGACTACAAGAGACCCAGTACTTC. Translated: CASTNMASGGLQETQYF.

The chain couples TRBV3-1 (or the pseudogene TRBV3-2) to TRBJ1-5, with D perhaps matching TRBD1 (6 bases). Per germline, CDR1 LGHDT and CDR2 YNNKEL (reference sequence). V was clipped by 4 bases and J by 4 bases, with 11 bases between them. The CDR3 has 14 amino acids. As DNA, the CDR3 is TGTGCCAGCAGCCTAACCACAGGGAATCAGCCCCAGCATTTT. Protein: CASSLTTGNQPQHF.

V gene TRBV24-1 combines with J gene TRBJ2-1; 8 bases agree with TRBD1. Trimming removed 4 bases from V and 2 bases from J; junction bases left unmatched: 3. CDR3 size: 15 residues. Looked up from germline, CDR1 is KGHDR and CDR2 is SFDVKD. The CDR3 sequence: CATSEQTGAYNEQFF. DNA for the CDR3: TGTGCCACCAGTGAGCAGACAGGGGCCTACAATGAGCAGTTCTTC.

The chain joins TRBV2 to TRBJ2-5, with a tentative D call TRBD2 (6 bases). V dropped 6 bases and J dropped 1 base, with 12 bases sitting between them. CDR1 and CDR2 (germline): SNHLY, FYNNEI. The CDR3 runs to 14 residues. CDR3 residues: CASSLAELQETQYF. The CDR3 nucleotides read TGTGCCAGCAGCTTAGCGGAGCTCCAAGAGACCCAGTACTTC.

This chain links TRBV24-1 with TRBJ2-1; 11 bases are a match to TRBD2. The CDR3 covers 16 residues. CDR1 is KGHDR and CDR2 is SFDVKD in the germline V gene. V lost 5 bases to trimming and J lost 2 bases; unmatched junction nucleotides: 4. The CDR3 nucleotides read TGTGCCACCAGTGCCTCGACTAGCGGGGCCTACAATGAGCAGTTCTTC. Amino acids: CATSASTSGAYNEQFF.

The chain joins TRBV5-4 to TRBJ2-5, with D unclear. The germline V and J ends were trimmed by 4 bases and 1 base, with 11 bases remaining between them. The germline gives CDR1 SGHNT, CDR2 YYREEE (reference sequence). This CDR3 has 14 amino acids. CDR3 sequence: CASSPGRFQETQYF. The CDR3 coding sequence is TGTGCCAGCAGCCCCGGCAGGTTCCAAGAGACCCAGTACTTC.

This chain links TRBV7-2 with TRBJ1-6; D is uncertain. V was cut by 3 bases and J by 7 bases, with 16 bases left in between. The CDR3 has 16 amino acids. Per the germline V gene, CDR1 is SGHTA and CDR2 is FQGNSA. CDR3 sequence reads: CASSFRVGRENSPLHF. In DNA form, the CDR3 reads TGTGCCAGCAGCTTCCGGGTTGGGAGAGAGAATTCACCCCTCCACTTT.

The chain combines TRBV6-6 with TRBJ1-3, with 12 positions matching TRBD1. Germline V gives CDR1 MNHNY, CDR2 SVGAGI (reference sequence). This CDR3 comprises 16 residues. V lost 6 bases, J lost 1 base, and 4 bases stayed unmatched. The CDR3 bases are TGTGCCAGCAGGGAGGGACAGGGGGCTTCTGGAAACACCATATATTTT. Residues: CASREGQGASGNTIYF.

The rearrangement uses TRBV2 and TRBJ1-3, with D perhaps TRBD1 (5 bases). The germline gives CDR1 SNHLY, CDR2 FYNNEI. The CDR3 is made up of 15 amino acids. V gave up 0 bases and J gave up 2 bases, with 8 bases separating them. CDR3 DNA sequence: TGTGCCAGCAGTGAAGCCCCAGGGCCTGGAAACACCATATATTTT. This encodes CASSEAPGPGNTIYF.

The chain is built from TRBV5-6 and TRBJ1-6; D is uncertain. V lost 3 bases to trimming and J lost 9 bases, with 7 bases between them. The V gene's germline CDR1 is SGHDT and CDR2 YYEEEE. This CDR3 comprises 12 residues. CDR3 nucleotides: TGTGCCAGCAGCTGGACTCTTTCACCCCTCCACTTT. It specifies CASSWTLSPLHF.

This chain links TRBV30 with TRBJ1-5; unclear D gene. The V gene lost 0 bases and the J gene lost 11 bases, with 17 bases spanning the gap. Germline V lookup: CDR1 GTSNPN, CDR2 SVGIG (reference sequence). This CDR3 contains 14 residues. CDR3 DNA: TGTGCCTGGAGTGTACCGGGGTTTGAGGACTCCCAGCATTTT. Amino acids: CAWSVPGFEDSQHF.